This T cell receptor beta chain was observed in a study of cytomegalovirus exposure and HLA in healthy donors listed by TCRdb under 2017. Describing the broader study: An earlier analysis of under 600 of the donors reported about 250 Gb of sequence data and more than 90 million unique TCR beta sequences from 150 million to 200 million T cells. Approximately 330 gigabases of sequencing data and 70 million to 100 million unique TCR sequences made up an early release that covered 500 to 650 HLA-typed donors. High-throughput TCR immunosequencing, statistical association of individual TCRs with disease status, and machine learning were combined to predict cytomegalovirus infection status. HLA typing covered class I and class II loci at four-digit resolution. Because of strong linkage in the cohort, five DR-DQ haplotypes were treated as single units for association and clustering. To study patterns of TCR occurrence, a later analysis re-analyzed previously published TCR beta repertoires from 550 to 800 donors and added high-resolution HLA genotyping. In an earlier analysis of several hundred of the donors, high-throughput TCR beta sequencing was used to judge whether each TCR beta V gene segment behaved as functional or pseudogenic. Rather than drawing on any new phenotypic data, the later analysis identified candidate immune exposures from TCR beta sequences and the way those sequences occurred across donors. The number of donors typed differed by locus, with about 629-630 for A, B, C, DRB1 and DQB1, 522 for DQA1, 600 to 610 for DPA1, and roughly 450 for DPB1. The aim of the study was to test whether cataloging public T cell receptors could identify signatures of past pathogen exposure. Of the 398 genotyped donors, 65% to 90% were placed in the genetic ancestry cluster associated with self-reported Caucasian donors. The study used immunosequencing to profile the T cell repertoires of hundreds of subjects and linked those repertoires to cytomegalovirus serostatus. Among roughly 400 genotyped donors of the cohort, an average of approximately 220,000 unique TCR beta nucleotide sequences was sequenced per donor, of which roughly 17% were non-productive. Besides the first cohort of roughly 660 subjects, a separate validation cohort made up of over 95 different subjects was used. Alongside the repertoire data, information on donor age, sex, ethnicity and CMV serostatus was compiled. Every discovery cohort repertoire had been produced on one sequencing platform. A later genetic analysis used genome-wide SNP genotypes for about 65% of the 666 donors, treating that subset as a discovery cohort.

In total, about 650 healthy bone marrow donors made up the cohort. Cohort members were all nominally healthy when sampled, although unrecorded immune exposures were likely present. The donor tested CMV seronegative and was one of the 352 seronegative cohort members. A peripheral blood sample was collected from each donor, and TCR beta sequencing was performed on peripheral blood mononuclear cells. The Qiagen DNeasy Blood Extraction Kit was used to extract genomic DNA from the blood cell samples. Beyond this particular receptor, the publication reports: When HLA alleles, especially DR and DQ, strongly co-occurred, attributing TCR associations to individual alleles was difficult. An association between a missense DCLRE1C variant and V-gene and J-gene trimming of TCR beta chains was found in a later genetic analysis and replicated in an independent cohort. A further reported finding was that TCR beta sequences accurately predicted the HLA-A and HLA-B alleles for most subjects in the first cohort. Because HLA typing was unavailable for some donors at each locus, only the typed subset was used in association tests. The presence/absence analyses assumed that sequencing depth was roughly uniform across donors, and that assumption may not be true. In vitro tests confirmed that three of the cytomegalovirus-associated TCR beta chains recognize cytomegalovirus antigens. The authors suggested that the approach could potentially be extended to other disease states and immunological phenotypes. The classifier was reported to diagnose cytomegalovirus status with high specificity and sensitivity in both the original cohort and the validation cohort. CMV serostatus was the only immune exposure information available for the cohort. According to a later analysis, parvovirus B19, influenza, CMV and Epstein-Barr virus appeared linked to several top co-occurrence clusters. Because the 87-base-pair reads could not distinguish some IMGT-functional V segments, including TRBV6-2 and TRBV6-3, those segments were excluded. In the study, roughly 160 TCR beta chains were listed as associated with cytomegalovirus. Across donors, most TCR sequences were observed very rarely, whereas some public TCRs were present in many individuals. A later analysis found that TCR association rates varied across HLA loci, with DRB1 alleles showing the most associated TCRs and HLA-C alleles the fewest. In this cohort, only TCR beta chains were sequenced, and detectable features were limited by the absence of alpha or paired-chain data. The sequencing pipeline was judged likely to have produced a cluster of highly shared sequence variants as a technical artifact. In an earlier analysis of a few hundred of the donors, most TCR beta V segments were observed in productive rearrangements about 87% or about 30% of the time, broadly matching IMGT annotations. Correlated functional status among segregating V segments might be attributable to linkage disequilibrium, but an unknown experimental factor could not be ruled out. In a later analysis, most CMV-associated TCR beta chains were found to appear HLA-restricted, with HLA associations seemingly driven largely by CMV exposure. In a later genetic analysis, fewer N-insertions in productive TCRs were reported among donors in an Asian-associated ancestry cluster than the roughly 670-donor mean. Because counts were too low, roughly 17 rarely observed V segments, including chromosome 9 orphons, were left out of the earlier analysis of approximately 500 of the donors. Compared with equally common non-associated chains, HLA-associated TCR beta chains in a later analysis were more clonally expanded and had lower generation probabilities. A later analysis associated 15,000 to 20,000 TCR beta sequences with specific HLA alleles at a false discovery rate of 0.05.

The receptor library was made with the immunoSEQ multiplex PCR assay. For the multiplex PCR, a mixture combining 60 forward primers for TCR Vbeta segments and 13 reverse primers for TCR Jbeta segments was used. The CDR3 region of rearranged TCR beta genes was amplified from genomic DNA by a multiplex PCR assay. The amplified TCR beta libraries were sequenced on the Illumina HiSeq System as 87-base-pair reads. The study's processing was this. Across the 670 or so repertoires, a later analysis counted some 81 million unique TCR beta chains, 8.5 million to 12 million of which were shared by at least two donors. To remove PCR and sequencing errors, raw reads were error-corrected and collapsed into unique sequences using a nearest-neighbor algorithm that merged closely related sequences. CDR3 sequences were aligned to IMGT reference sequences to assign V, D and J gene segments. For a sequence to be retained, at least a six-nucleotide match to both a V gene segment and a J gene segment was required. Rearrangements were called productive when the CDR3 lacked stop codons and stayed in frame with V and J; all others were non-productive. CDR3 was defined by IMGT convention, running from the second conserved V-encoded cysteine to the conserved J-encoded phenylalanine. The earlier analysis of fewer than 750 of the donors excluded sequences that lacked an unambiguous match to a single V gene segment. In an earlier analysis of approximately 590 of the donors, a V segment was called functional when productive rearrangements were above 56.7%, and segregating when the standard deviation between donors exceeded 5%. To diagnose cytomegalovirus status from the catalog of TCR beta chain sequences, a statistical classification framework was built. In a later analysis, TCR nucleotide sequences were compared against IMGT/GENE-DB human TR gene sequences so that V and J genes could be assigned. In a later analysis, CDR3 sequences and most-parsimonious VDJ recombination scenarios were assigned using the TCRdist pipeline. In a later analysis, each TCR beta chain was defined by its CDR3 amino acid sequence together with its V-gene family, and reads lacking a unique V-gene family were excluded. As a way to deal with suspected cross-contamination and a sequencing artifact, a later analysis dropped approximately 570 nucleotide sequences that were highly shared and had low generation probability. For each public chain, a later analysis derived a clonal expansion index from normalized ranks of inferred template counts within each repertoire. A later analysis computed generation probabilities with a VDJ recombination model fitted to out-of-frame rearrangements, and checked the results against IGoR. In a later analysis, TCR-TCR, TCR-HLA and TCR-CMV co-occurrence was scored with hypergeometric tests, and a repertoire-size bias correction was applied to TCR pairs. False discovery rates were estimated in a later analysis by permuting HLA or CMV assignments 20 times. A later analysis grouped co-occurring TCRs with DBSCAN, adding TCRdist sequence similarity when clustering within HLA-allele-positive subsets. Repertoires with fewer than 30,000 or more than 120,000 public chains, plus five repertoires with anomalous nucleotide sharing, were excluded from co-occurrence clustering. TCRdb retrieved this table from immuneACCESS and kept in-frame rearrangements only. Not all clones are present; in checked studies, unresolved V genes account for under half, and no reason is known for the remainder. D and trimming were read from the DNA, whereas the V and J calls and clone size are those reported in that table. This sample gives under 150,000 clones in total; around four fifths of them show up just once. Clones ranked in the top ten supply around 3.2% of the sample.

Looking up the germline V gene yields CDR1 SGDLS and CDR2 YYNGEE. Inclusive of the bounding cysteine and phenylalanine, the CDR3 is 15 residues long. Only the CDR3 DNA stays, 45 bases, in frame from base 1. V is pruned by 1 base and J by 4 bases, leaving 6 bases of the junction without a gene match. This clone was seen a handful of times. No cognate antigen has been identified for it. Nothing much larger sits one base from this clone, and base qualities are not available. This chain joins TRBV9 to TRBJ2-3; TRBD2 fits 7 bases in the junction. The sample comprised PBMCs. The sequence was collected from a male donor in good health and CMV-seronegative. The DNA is TGTGCCAGCAGCGTAAGTACTAGCGACGCAGATACGCAGTATTTT. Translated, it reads CASSVSTSDADTQYF.